These 21 T cell receptor beta chains were all obtained from the same sample, sequenced in a study of shared clonotypes between healthy human individuals (dated by TCRdb to 2018 to 2020). CD8 naive samples consisted of CD45RO-negative cells that were positively selected for CCR7, yielding a CD45RA+CCR7+ population without TemRA cells. To prepare the library, the immunoSEQ multiplex PCR assay was applied. TCRdb holds this immuneACCESS table with in-frame rearrangements only. Some clones are missing; in checked studies, unresolved V genes explain under half, and the rest has no known cause. The table for this sample lists roughly 2.1 million clones; about 93% of them were counted only once. Of the sample, over 1.5% is held by the ten largest clones. Sequencing input: naive CD8+ T cells from PBMCs. The sample's cell subset or site label is to be understood as: CD45RA+CCR7+. Receptor source: a man aged 18 to 30 in good health. Some clones in this sample may be carry-over from other donors' samples.

DNA of the CDR3: TGTGCCAGCCCAGAGGTGCGAGCGGGAGGGCAAGAGCAGTTCTTC. Its protein is CASPEVRAGGQEQFF. The chain combines TRBV18 with TRBJ2-1; TRBD2 agrees at 10 bases. This CDR3 has 15 residues. Germline CDR1 and CDR2: KGHSH and LQKENI. J gave up 10 bases and V 8 bases, and 14 bases lay outside the gene matches.

Comments on this clone: Other nucleotide sequences from this sample produce the same CDR3. V is TRBV5-1 and J is TRBJ1-1; 7 nucleotides align to TRBD1. The germline V gene has CDR1 SGHRS and CDR2 YFSETQ. CDR3 length equals 15 residues. After removal of 0 bases from V and 0 bases from J, the junction contained 2 bases not matched to a gene. This CDR3 reads CASSLAGGMNTEAFF. The CDR3 DNA reads TGCGCCAGCAGCTTGGCAGGGGGGATGAACACTGAAGCTTTCTTT. The complete variable domain, with remaining parts taken from reference TRBV5-1 and TRBJ1-1, reads KAGVTQTPRYLIKTRGQQVTLSCSPISGHRSVSWYQQTPGQGLQFLFEYFSETQRNKGNFPGRFSGRQFSNSRSEMNVSTLELGDSALYLCASSLAGGMNTEAFFGQGTRLTVV.

Points on this clone: Other nucleotide sequences from this sample produce the same CDR3. This chain joins TRBV7-3 and TRBJ2-1; 14 bases fit TRBD2. The CDR3 loop spans 15 amino acids. With V trimmed by 2 bases and J by 6 bases, 0 bases remained unmatched. Germline V gene lookup returns CDR1 SGHTA and CDR2 FQGTGA. CDR3 residues: CASSLGTSGSNEQFF. The CDR3 nucleotides read TGTGCCAGCAGCTTAGGGACTAGCGGGAGCAATGAGCAGTTCTTC.

V gene TRBV29-1 combines with J gene TRBJ2-5, with D unresolved. The V gene's germline CDR1 is SQVTM and CDR2 ANQGSEA. V lost 0 bases and J 4 bases, leaving 9 bases between the germline ends. There are 13 residues in the CDR3. The CDR3 bases are TGCAGCGTTGAAGATTTGGAAGGAGAGACCCAGTACTTC. It codes for CSVEDLEGETQYF.

This chain connects TRBV28 to TRBJ2-7, with D tentatively TRBD1 or TRBD2 (5 bases each). From germline, CDR1 is MDHEN and CDR2 SYDVKM. The CDR3 runs to 14 residues. V was shortened by 3 bases and J by 5 bases, with 14 bases between the two germline ends. CDR3 amino acids: CASSLISRDHEQYF. In DNA, the CDR3 is TGTGCCAGCAGTTTGATTAGCAGGGACCACGAGCAGTACTTC.

The count of this clone is one. The chain recombines TRBV15 with TRBJ1-1; D unresolved. V was pared by 0 bases and J by 3 bases, with 8 bases between. The CDR3 sequence is 14 residues long. Per the germline V gene, CDR1 is LNHNV and CDR2 is YYDKDF (reference sequence). The CDR3 nucleotides are TGTGCCACCAGCAGAGACCGACGGTACACTGAAGCTTTCTTT. The encoded protein is CATSRDRRYTEAFF.

This clone was counted a single time. The rearrangement uses TRBV6-1 and TRBJ1-5; D ambiguous. Germline loops: CDR1 MNHNS, CDR2 SASEGT. The CDR3 loop spans 16 amino acids. With 0 bases removed from V and 7 bases from J, the gap between germline ends came to 16 bases. The CDR3 nucleotides are TGTGCCAGCAGTGAAGCAGGGAGGTCCCCTTTGCAGCCCCAGCATTTT. Residues: CASSEAGRSPLQPQHF.

This clone has more than one count but fewer than ten. The rearrangement joins TRBV9 to TRBJ2-2; 9 positions match TRBD1. Germline V gene sequence: CDR1 SGDLS, CDR2 YYNGEE. This CDR3 has 16 amino acids. With 0 bases clipped from V and 4 bases from J, the junction kept 4 bases outside the gene matches. In DNA, the CDR3 is TGTGCCAGCAGCGTAGAAGGGACAGGGCCCACCGGGGAGCTGTTTTTT. Its translation is CASSVEGTGPTGELFF.

This clone is a singleton in its sample. The chain employs TRBV4-3 and TRBJ2-6; a weak D match, TRBD2 (5 bases). V was cut by 1 base and J by 2 bases, with 21 bases left in between. CDR1 is LGHNA, CDR2 YSLEER, per germline. CDR3 length: 20 amino acids. In DNA form, the CDR3 reads TGCGCCAGCAGCCAAGTTCTCCAAGGACTCCCAGCAACTGGGGCCAACGTCCTGACTTTC. Translation: CASSQVLQGLPATGANVLTF.

The chain joins TRBV15 to TRBJ2-2; D perhaps matches TRBD1 (6 bases). The CDR3 has 15 residues. Per the germline V gene, CDR1 is LNHNV and CDR2 is YYDKDF (reference sequence). Trimming stripped 2 bases from V and 12 bases from J, with 19 bases between. The DNA of the CDR3 is TGTGCCACCAGCAGACCCTCAGGGGCGCCCCTCCAGCTGTTTTTT. Amino acid sequence: CATSRPSGAPLQLFF.

The V call is TRBV7-9, the J call TRBJ2-7, with D possibly TRBD2 on 5 matching bases. Trimming removed 3 bases at V and 7 bases at J, with 16 bases between. The CDR3 has 14 residues. In germline, CDR1 is SEHNR, CDR2 FQNEAQ (reference sequence). The CDR3 reads CASSFGDYLREQYF. The CDR3 DNA reads TGTGCCAGCAGCTTCGGGGATTACCTACGAGAGCAGTACTTC.

The chain joins TRBV5-6 to TRBJ1-1, with D uncertain. The germline V gene has CDR1 SGHDT and CDR2 YYEEEE. This CDR3 spans 13 amino acids. Trimming shortened V by 1 base and J by 1 base, and 5 bases separated the two germline ends. CDR3 residues: CASSLIRNTEAFF. CDR3 in DNA: TGTGCCAGCAGCTTGATTAGGAACACTGAAGCTTTCTTT.

The chain joins TRBV4-2 to TRBJ2-1; 7 bases agree with TRBD2. Germline V gene sequence: CDR1 LGHNA, CDR2 YNFKEQ. V trimming: 4 bases; J trimming: 2 bases; junction bases outside the gene matches: 5. CDR3 length: 15 amino acids. The CDR3 DNA sequence: TGTGCCAGCAGCCCCGGGACTAACGCCTACAATGAGCAGTTCTTC. Its protein product is CASSPGTNAYNEQFF.

In the case of this clone: Other DNA sequences within the sample encode an identical CDR3. The genes are TRBV6-5 and TRBJ2-7; D is unresolved. The ends were cut back, 6 bases at V and 2 bases at J, with 8 bases in the middle. The CDR3 is 12 residues long. Germline assignment: CDR1 MNHEY and CDR2 SVGAGI. In DNA form, the CDR3 reads TGTGCCAGCAGGGCTGGAGCCTACGAGCAGTACTTC. Its protein is CASRAGAYEQYF.

The gene calls are TRBV2 and TRBJ1-4, with 7 bases that match TRBD1. Germline lookup yields CDR1 SNHLY and CDR2 FYNNEI. The CDR3 has 14 amino acids. The ends lost 3 bases at V and 4 bases at J; junction bases unmatched: 2. CDR3 coding DNA: TGTGCCAGCAGTGATTGGGACAGTAATGAAAAACTGTTTTTT. It encodes CASSDWDSNEKLFF.

V and J are TRBV28 and TRBJ2-4; D is possibly TRBD1 (6 bases). The V gene's germline CDR1 is MDHEN and CDR2 SYDVKM. CDR3 size: 16 residues. V was cut by 5 bases and J by 9 bases, with 23 bases left in between. Here the CDR3 reads CASSPNLGTPIGIQYF. In DNA, the CDR3 is TGTGCCAGCAGTCCCAACTTGGGGACACCCATCGGCATTCAGTACTTC.

The chain employs TRBV19 and TRBJ1-3; possibly TRBD1 for D (6 bases). The ends were cut back, 5 bases at V and 7 bases at J, with 18 bases in the middle. The CDR3 has 15 residues. Germline V gene sequence: CDR1 LNHDA, CDR2 SQIVND (reference sequence). This CDR3 reads CASSPGERGGNTIYF. The CDR3 bases are TGTGCCAGTAGTCCCGGAGAGAGAGGGGGGAACACCATATATTTT. Drawing the rest from reference TRBV19 and TRBJ1-3, the complete variable domain is DGGITQSPKYLFRKEGQNVTLSCEQNLNHDAMYWYRQDPGQGLRLIYYSQIVNDFQKGDIAEGYSVSREKKESFPLTVTSAQKNPTAFYLCASSPGERGGNTIYFGEGSWLTVV.

The V and J genes are TRBV13 and TRBJ2-2; D is possibly TRBD2 (5 bases). In germline, CDR1 is PRHDT, CDR2 FYEKMQ (reference sequence). Deletions cut 5 bases from V and 7 bases from J, with 14 bases between. This CDR3 region has 14 residues. CDR3 bases: TGTGCCAGCAGCCATGGACGGGAACACGGGGAGCTGTTTTTT. This gives the protein CASSHGREHGELFF.

This rearrangement joins TRBV7-9 to TRBJ2-5, with 13 bases that match TRBD2. J gave up 3 bases and V 7 bases, and 8 bases lay outside the gene matches. The V gene's germline CDR1 is SEHNR and CDR2 FQNEAQ (reference sequence). CDR3 length equals 16 residues. The CDR3 sequence is CASNPRTSGGEETQYF. The CDR3 DNA is TGTGCCAGCAACCCCAGGACTAGCGGGGGCGAAGAGACCCAGTACTTC.

The chain couples TRBV25-1 to TRBJ1-2; TRBD1 is a possible D gene (5 bases). Trimming stripped 2 bases from V and 2 bases from J, with 6 bases between. The CDR3 covers 13 residues. The germline V gene has CDR1 MGHDK and CDR2 SYGVNS. In DNA, the CDR3 is TGTGCCAGCAGTGAAGGGGGGAACTATGGCTACACCTTC. Its translation: CASSEGGNYGYTF.

CDR3 sequence reads: CASSPPPGRAEQFF. CDR3 nucleotides: TGTGCCAGCAGCCCCCCCCCGGGGCGGGCGGAGCAGTTCTTC. The genes are TRBV7-9 and TRBJ2-1; possibly TRBD1 or TRBD2 for D (5 bases each). The germline V gene encodes CDR1 SEHNR and CDR2 FQNEAQ (reference sequence). Between the trimmed V and J ends, which lost 5 bases and 10 bases, there was a span of 18 bases. The length of the CDR3 is 14 residues. Variable domain in full (rest from reference TRBV7-9 and TRBJ2-1): DTGVSQNPRHKITKRGQNVTFRCDPISEHNRLYWYRQTLGQGPEFLTYFQNEAQLEKSRLLSDRFSAERPKGSFSTLEIQRTEQGDSAMYLCASSPPPGRAEQFFGPGTRLTVL.